Here is one TCR beta chain with its context. The antigen this receptor binds is unknown. No qualities accompany the bases; no much larger clone lies one base away. In Seattle, one collaborating source enrolled patients while the infection was active and tracked those patients longitudinally over the course of disease. Whole blood was collected in K2EDTA tubes by collaborating institutions according to the institutions' own protocols. Collaborator samples were shipped for TCRbeta analysis as frozen whole blood, isolated PBMCs, or DNA extracted from either sample type. The record originates from a study of blood T cell repertoires in COVID-19 (dated by TCRdb to 2018 to 2021). About the study as a whole: Samples from collaborators originated in the United States, Italy and Spain and spanned both the acute and convalescent phases of COVID-19. Where available, HLA class I and class II types were obtained from metadata supplied by the sample provider rather than from assay-based typing. The material from the prospective study consisted of cDNA or gDNA derived from T cells, B-cell-depleted T cells, or PBMCs. The repertoires were released in a freely available public database intended as a resource for research on the immune response to SARS-CoV-2. Sample metadata almost always included a de-identified subject ID, COVID-19 status, age in years and sex. The samples were drawn from the first 160 participants of the ongoing ImmuneRACE study and from about 1,200 subjects provided by 6 global collaborators. Subjects who had been exposed to COVID-19, were actively infected with it, or had recovered from it provided the deeply sampled blood TCRbeta repertoires that made up the dataset. Results the study describes overall, beyond this receptor: The amount of clinical and demographic metadata varied by source and participant and was provided uncurated.

TCRbeta CDR3 regions were amplified from genomic DNA using the immunoSEQ Assay, a bias-controlled multiplex PCR. In the authors' own workflow: The number of nucleated cells in each sample was estimated from the amplification of reference gene primers within the assay. To quantify the absolute abundance of each unique TCRbeta CDR3 rearrangement, sequence reads were collapsed and filtered. For each sample, productive Simpson clonality was calculated as the square root of Simpson's diversity index across productive rearrangements. TCRdb took this table from immuneACCESS and kept in-frame rearrangements with V and J called. Such tables lack part of the clones; where checked against another copy, unresolved V genes explain under half of the gap, and the rest is unexplained. D and trimming were read from the DNA, whereas the V and J calls and clone size are those reported in that table. This sample has 250,000 or so clones in its table, and around 86% of those were observed once. The ten top clones hold around 5% of the sample.

Reading the germline V gene (reference sequence) gives CDR1 DFQATT and CDR2 SNEGSKA. Between the V and J ends, shortened by 5 bases and 3 bases respectively, the junction contains 7 bases. Including the terminal cysteine and phenylalanine, the CDR3 comprises 11 residues. Of the read, only the CDR3 DNA is kept; its 33 bases are in frame from base 1. The sample consisted of peripheral blood. The source of this sequence is a woman in her sixties with COVID-19, enrolled during active disease. The chain is encoded by TRBV20-1 joined to TRBJ2-5; tentative D gene TRBD2, with 6 bases matching. The DNA sequence follows: TGCAGTGCTGGACTAAAAGAGACCCAGTACTTC. This translates into CSAGLKETQYF.